This T cell receptor (beta chain) was retrieved from a study of cytomegalovirus exposure and HLA in healthy donors. Overall study results and limits: Three chains linked to CMV were shown in vitro to be specific for CMV antigens. Most sequenced TCRs were rare (though some public TCRs occurred in many donors).

Using immunoSEQ multiplex PCR, the repertoire was profiled, and TCRdb retains in-frame clones only, with some absent. The table has about 270,000 clones, 80% to 90% seen once. This CDR3 region has 15 residues. CDR1 MNHEY and CDR2 SMNVEV come from the germline V gene (reference sequence). Unmatched junction bases numbered 1, after V lost 3 bases and J lost 2 bases. To note about this clone: Its antigen is not identified.

The rearrangement links TRBV27 to TRBJ2-3; 11 bases are shared with TRBD2. The receptor was isolated from a woman aged 18-29 years in good health and CMV-seronegative. The sample taken for sequencing was PBMCs. The CDR3 loop reads CASSFSGRATDTQYF. The CDR3 DNA sequence: TGTGCCAGCAGTTTTAGCGGGAGGGCCACAGATACGCAGTATTTT.